The 15 T cell receptor beta chains below were found in one sample sequenced in a study of T-cell reconstitution after alpha-beta-depleted transplantation in children. The TCRbeta library was prepared with unique molecular identifiers. TCRdb itself ran the PCR reads through MiXCR, one entry per CDR3 protein. The data show some 600,000 distinct CDR3 sequences, 10% to 15% seen once. The sample consisted of PBMCs, mostly from graft donor cells, taken 360 days after TCRalphabeta/CD19-depleted stem cell transplant. The receptors derive from a male patient younger than 18 who had a stem cell transplant for acute myeloid leukemia, so the T cells may come from the graft donor.

This clonotype was observed a few times. The chain couples TRBV12-3 or TRBV12-4 to TRBJ1-6, with TRBD1 matching 7 bases. This CDR3 comprises 15 residues. Trimming at V came to 6 bases and at J to 2 bases, leaving 4 bases not matched to a gene. The CDR3 DNA reads as TGTGCCAGCAGACAACAGGGGACCTATAATTCACCCCTCCACTTT. It encodes CASRQQGTYNSPLHF.

The V and J genes are TRBV15 and TRBJ2-3; D may be TRBD1 (6 bases). Trimming took 5 bases from V and 3 from J, leaving 15 bases between them. Germline V lookup: CDR1 LNHNV, CDR2 YYDKDF (reference sequence). The CDR3 spans 15 residues. As DNA, the CDR3 is TGTGCCACCAGCCCGAGGGAAACAGGGACAGATACGCAGTATTTT. This translates into CATSPRETGTDTQYF.

This clonotype has just a few counts. This chain connects TRBV19 to TRBJ2-1; TRBD2 matches at 13 bases. Germline CDR1 reads LNHDA; CDR2 reads SQIVND (reference sequence). The length of the CDR3 is 15 residues. J gave up 8 bases and V 5 bases, and 6 bases lay outside the gene matches. In DNA form, the CDR3 reads TGTGCCAGTAGTCCACTAGCGGGAGGGGGCGATGAGCAGTTCTTC. The encoded protein is CASSPLAGGGDEQFF.

This clonotype was seen only a few times. The chain has TRBV14 and TRBJ2-1, with D maybe TRBD2 (6 bases). The germline V and J ends were trimmed by 1 base and 0 bases, with 19 bases remaining between them. The CDR3 contains 19 residues. Germline V gene sequence: CDR1 SGHDN, CDR2 FVKESK. The CDR3: CASSQVPPGLRSSYNEQFF. The CDR3 DNA sequence: TGTGCCAGCAGCCAAGTGCCACCGGGACTCCGGAGCTCCTACAATGAGCAGTTCTTC. The complete variable domain, with remaining parts taken from reference TRBV14 and TRBJ2-1, reads EAGVTQFPSHSVIEKGQTVTLRCDPISGHDNLYWYRRVMGKEIKFLLHFVKESKQDESGMPNNRFLAERTGGTYSTLKVQPAELEDSGVYFCASSQVPPGLRSSYNEQFFGPGTRLTVL.

This clonotype was counted at least ten times. The chain combines TRBV20-1 with TRBJ2-1; 10 bases map to TRBD2. The CDR3 has 15 amino acids. Germline lookup yields CDR1 DFQATT and CDR2 SNEGSKA (reference sequence). The V segment lost 6 bases and the J segment 6 bases; nucleotides outside the gene matches: 11. This chain's CDR3 is CSASGGLASSNEQFF. CDR3 DNA sequence: TGCAGTGCCAGTGGGGGACTAGCGTCCAGCAATGAGCAGTTCTTC.

V is TRBV10-2 and J is TRBJ2-1, with 10 bases matching TRBD2. After removal of 10 bases from V and 2 bases from J, the junction contained 11 bases not matched to a gene. This CDR3 is 16 amino acids long. The germline V gene encodes CDR1 WSHSY and CDR2 SAAADI. CDR3 in amino acids: CAIYDPSGSAYNEQFF. The CDR3 DNA follows: TGCGCCATCTACGACCCTAGCGGGAGCGCCTACAATGAGCAGTTCTTC.

This clonotype was detected a few times. The chain is built from TRBV20-1 and TRBJ2-5, with D maybe TRBD1 (6 bases). Germline CDR1 reads DFQATT; CDR2 reads SNEGSKA (reference sequence). The CDR3 is made up of 19 amino acids. V was clipped by 3 bases and J by 4 bases, with 30 bases between them. DNA of the CDR3: TGCAGTGCTAGTGGGTTCGCGAAATCCGGGCCCCCGACAGGAGAGACCCAGTACTTC. Translation: CSASGFAKSGPPTGETQYF.

Only a few counts were recorded for this clonotype. The chain combines TRBV4-2 with TRBJ2-7; the D is unclear. The CDR3 has 13 amino acids. CDR1 and CDR2 from the germline V gene are LGHNA and YNFKEQ. V was trimmed by 5 bases and J by 2 bases, leaving 10 bases between them. In nucleotides, the CDR3 is TGTGCCAGCAGCATTCCGGGTCCCTACGAGCAGTACTTC. It codes for CASSIPGPYEQYF.

The chain couples TRBV5-1 to TRBJ2-2; D remains unclear. Germline lookup yields CDR1 SGHRS and CDR2 YFSETQ. V lost 0 bases to trimming and J lost 7 bases, with 10 bases between them. The CDR3 has 14 amino acids. For the CDR3, the DNA is TGCGCCAGCAGCTTGGACATTTCGAACGGGGAGCTGTTTTTT. This gives the protein CASSLDISNGELFF.

The chain couples TRBV27 to TRBJ2-6; possible D gene TRBD1, 5 bases. V lost 2 bases, J lost 0 bases, and 8 bases lay in between. Germline CDR1 and CDR2: MNHEY and SMNVEV (reference sequence). The CDR3 covers 16 residues. The CDR3 reads CASSLRQHSGANVLTF. DNA of the CDR3: TGTGCCAGCAGTTTAAGACAGCACTCTGGGGCCAACGTCCTGACTTTC.

CDR3 sequence: CASSFHPIREFF. CDR3 nucleotides: TGTGCCAGCAGTTTCCACCCCATTCGGGAGTTCTTC. The chain joins TRBV12-3 or TRBV12-4 to TRBJ2-1; D uncertain. The CDR3 is made up of 12 amino acids. The V gene lost 3 bases and the J gene lost 14 bases, with 14 bases spanning the gap.

This chain uses TRBV9 with TRBJ2-7, with 7 bases identical to TRBD2. The CDR3 is made up of 14 amino acids. The germline V gene has CDR1 SGDLS and CDR2 YYNGEE. With V trimmed by 3 bases and J by 9 bases, 12 bases remained unmatched. The CDR3 is CASSAGGLTNRQYF. The CDR3 nucleotides read TGTGCCAGCAGCGCCGGGGGACTAACGAATAGGCAGTACTTC.

The J gene is TRBJ2-7, the V gene TRBV10-3, with 8 bases identical to TRBD1. The CDR3 has 14 amino acids. V shed 6 bases and J 1 base; nucleotides not matched to a gene: 5. Germline V gives CDR1 ENHRY, CDR2 SYGVKD. The CDR3 DNA sequence: TGTGCCATCAGGTCGACAGGGGCGTCCTACGAGCAGTACTTC. It translates to CAIRSTGASYEQYF.

J is TRBJ2-1 and V is TRBV20-1; 11 bases line up with TRBD2. CDR1 and CDR2 from the germline V gene are DFQATT and SNEGSKA (reference sequence). Trimming at V came to 0 bases and at J to 7 bases, leaving 5 bases not matched to a gene. The CDR3 extends over 15 amino acids. The CDR3 region is CSARDGTSGSNEQFF. DNA of the CDR3: TGCAGTGCTAGAGATGGTACTAGCGGGAGTAATGAGCAGTTCTTC.

There are a few counts of this clonotype. The V and J genes are TRBV29-1 and TRBJ2-5, with D maybe TRBD2 (6 bases). In germline, CDR1 is SQVTM, CDR2 ANQGSEA. V was pared by 1 base and J by 7 bases, with 13 bases between. This CDR3 is 13 amino acids long. In DNA form, the CDR3 reads TGCAGCGTTGAAGTTCGTGTCGGGGGGACCCAGTACTTC. Translating it yields CSVEVRVGGTQYF.